What follows are 21 T cell receptor beta chains derived from one specimen sequenced in a study of control samples from healthy donors and cancer patients. Assay used: immunoSEQ multiplex PCR; TCRdb lists only in-frame clones, some missing. The table has 55,000 to 65,000 clones, about 87% seen once; the top ten hold over 9.5%. Sequenced sample: PBMCs. Source of these receptors: a woman aged 55-69 years with lung cancer.

This clone appeared once. The V call is TRBV19, the J call TRBJ1-2; D is uncertain. Germline V gives CDR1 LNHDA, CDR2 SQIVND (reference sequence). V was clipped by 4 bases and J by 1 base, with 13 bases between them. This CDR3 comprises 15 residues. The CDR3 nucleotides are TGTGCCAGTAGTAACCCGGGAGAGCTTAACTATGGCTACACCTTC. It translates to CASSNPGELNYGYTF. Full variable domain (missing parts from reference TRBV19 and TRBJ1-2): DGGITQSPKYLFRKEGQNVTLSCEQNLNHDAMYWYRQDPGQGLRLIYYSQIVNDFQKGDIAEGYSVSREKKESFPLTVTSAQKNPTAFYLCASSNPGELNYGYTFGSGTRLTVV.

This CDR3 is CASSSPGQGGNTIYF. In DNA form, the CDR3 reads TGTGCCAGCAGCTCACCGGGACAGGGAGGAAACACCATATATTTT. The V gene is TRBV5-4, the J gene TRBJ1-3; 9 bases map to TRBD1. The germline CDR1 and CDR2 sequences are SGHNT and YYREEE (reference sequence). The CDR3 covers 15 residues. V lost 3 bases, J lost 4 bases, and 5 bases stayed unmatched. The whole variable domain, filled in from reference TRBV5-4 and TRBJ1-3, reads ETGVTQSPTHLIKTRGQQVTLRCSSQSGHNTVSWYQQALGQGPQFIFQYYREEENGRGNFPPRFSGLQFPNYSSELNVNALELDDSALYLCASSSPGQGGNTIYFGEGSWLTVV.

The chain links TRBV6-5 to TRBJ2-1; 10 bases line up with TRBD1. The CDR3 runs to 16 residues. The trim removed 0 bases at V and 7 bases at J, leaving 6 bases unmatched. Germline CDR1 reads MNHEY; CDR2 reads SVGAGI. This chain's CDR3 is CASSYSPGQGTNEQFF. CDR3 in DNA: TGTGCCAGCAGTTACTCCCCGGGACAGGGGACAAATGAGCAGTTCTTC.

J is TRBJ2-3 and V is TRBV3-1 (or the pseudogene TRBV3-2); a possible D gene is TRBD1 (6 bases). The CDR3 totals 16 residues. Trimming took 3 bases from V and 0 from J, leaving 13 bases between them. Per germline, CDR1 LGHDT and CDR2 YNNKEL (reference sequence). The CDR3 DNA sequence: TGTGCCAGCAGCCAGGGGTTGGACAGTAGCACAGATACGCAGTATTTT. It specifies CASSQGLDSSTDTQYF.

This chain uses TRBV7-9 with TRBJ2-5; no clear D. Deletions cut 8 bases from V and 0 bases from J, with 7 bases between. Per germline, CDR1 SEHNR and CDR2 FQNEAQ (reference sequence). The CDR3 totals 12 residues. CDR3 sequence: CASAAHQETQYF. The CDR3 DNA reads as TGTGCCAGCGCAGCCCACCAAGAGACCCAGTACTTC.

The chain combines TRBV10-3 with TRBJ2-1; the match to TRBD2 covers 8 bases. Germline loops: CDR1 ENHRY, CDR2 SYGVKD. V dropped 2 bases and J dropped 2; count of bases not matched to a gene: 2. The CDR3 covers 15 residues. The CDR3 spells CAISELLAAYNEQFF. CDR3 in DNA: TGTGCCATCAGTGAGCTACTAGCGGCCTACAATGAGCAGTTCTTC.

The V and J genes are TRBV5-1 and TRBJ2-3, with D possibly being TRBD1 (5 bases). Trimming cost V 0 bases and J 2 bases, with 7 bases left between them. CDR1 and CDR2 from the germline V gene are SGHRS and YFSETQ. This CDR3 comprises 14 residues. CDR3 sequence reads: CASSLGQLTDTQYF. The CDR3 coding sequence is TGCGCCAGCAGCTTGGGACAGCTCACAGATACGCAGTATTTT.

The V call is TRBV7-2, the J call TRBJ2-1; 10 bases are shared with TRBD2. This CDR3 is 17 amino acids long. Germline CDR1 reads SGHTA; CDR2 reads FQGNSA. The V segment lost 5 bases and the J segment 9 bases; nucleotides outside the gene matches: 16. For the CDR3, the DNA is TGTGCCAGCAGCCCTTCCGGGGTGAGCGGGAGGGCCGGTGAGCAGTTCTTC. It encodes CASSPSGVSGRAGEQFF.

This chain uses TRBV5-6 with TRBJ2-7, with 7 positions matching TRBD2. The ends lost 5 bases at V and 4 bases at J; junction bases unmatched: 18. Per germline, CDR1 SGHDT and CDR2 YYEEEE. CDR3 length: 17 amino acids. CDR3 loop: CASSSAGSASGLYEQYF. As DNA, the CDR3 is TGTGCCAGCAGTAGTGCAGGGAGTGCTAGCGGTCTATACGAGCAGTACTTC.

The rearrangement uses TRBV5-1 and TRBJ2-1; D gene uncertain. Per germline, CDR1 SGHRS and CDR2 YFSETQ. The CDR3 runs 12 residues. Trimming removed 1 base at V and 11 bases at J, with 10 bases between. CDR3: CASSLPSEKQFF. The CDR3 bases are TGCGCCAGCAGCTTGCCCAGCGAGAAGCAGTTCTTC.

The J gene is TRBJ1-5, the V gene TRBV4-1; maybe TRBD1 (5 bases). Trimming left V 0 bases short and J 0 bases short, with 12 bases between. Germline-derived CDR1 and CDR2 are MGHRA and YSYEKL. This CDR3 comprises 17 residues. The CDR3 DNA is TGCGCCAGCAGCCAAGATGGGGGAGGGTATAGCAATCAGCCCCAGCATTTT. This codes for CASSQDGGGYSNQPQHF.

The rearrangement joins TRBV14 to TRBJ1-1, with a tentative D call TRBD1 (6 bases). Germline V gene data show CDR1 as SGHDN and CDR2 as FVKESK. The CDR3 sequence is 14 residues long. V lost 7 bases to trimming and J lost 5 bases, with 17 bases between them. CDR3 sequence reads: CASTKQGGLTEAFF. Written as DNA, the CDR3 is TGTGCCAGCACGAAACAGGGCGGTTTGACTGAAGCTTTCTTT. The whole variable domain, remainder taken from reference TRBV14 and TRBJ1-1, is EAGVTQFPSHSVIEKGQTVTLRCDPISGHDNLYWYRRVMGKEIKFLLHFVKESKQDESGMPNNRFLAERTGGTYSTLKVQPAELEDSGVYFCASTKQGGLTEAFFGQGTRLTVV.

A single count supports this clone. This chain joins TRBV6-6 and TRBJ1-1; perhaps TRBD1 as D (6 bases). Trimming took 8 bases from V and 4 from J, leaving 11 bases between them. The germline V gene has CDR1 MNHNY and CDR2 SVGAGI (reference sequence). The CDR3 has 12 amino acids. The CDR3 loop is CASAEGVTEAFF. The DNA of the CDR3 is TGTGCCAGCGCCGAGGGGGTCACTGAAGCTTTCTTT.

This chain links TRBV9 with TRBJ2-7; D unresolved. Between the trimmed V and J ends, which lost 0 bases and 2 bases, there was a span of 9 bases. Germline CDR1 reads SGDLS; CDR2 reads YYNGEE. The length of the CDR3 is 14 residues. The CDR3: CASSVGTGTYEQYF. CDR3 sequence (DNA): TGTGCCAGCAGCGTAGGTACGGGTACCTACGAGCAGTACTTC. Together with reference TRBV9 and TRBJ2-7, the CDR3 gives the full variable domain: DSGVTQTPKHLITATGQRVTLRCSPRSGDLSVYWYQQSLDQGLQFLIQYYNGEERAKGNILERFSAQQFPDLHSELNLSSLELGDSALYFCASSVGTGTYEQYFGPGTRLTVT.

V usage is TRBV9 and J usage is TRBJ2-3, with 13 bases matching TRBD2. The J segment lost 4 bases and the V segment lost 3 bases, leaving 5 bases of the junction unmatched. The CDR3 runs to 16 residues. CDR1 SGDLS and CDR2 YYNGEE come from the germline V gene. The chain's CDR3 is CASSESLAGGPDTQYF. The CDR3 bases are TGTGCCAGCAGCGAATCACTAGCGGGAGGGCCAGATACGCAGTATTTT.

This chain uses TRBV3-1 (or the pseudogene TRBV3-2) with TRBJ2-3; D is uncertain. Germline CDR1 LGHDT, CDR2 YNNKEL (reference sequence). CDR3 length: 13 residues. V lost 1 base to trimming and J lost 5 bases, with 7 bases between them. CDR3 in amino acids: CASSQGRRDTQYF. In nucleotides, the CDR3 is TGTGCCAGCAGCCAAGGACGGAGAGATACGCAGTATTTT.

The chain carries TRBV2 and TRBJ1-4, with 8 bases fitting TRBD1. The length of the CDR3 is 13 residues. Germline V gene sequence: CDR1 SNHLY, CDR2 FYNNEI. V lost 4 bases to trimming and J lost 5 bases; unmatched junction nucleotides: 0. CDR3: CASSGTGNEKLFF. For the CDR3, the DNA is TGTGCCAGCAGTGGGACAGGGAATGAAAAACTGTTTTTT.

V and J are TRBV20-1 and TRBJ1-6, with D possibly being TRBD1 (6 bases). The CDR3 consists of 17 residues. The V gene's germline CDR1 is DFQATT and CDR2 SNEGSKA (reference sequence). Trimming took off 3 bases at V and 0 bases at J, with 15 bases between the two ends. CDR3 nucleotides: TGCAGTGCTAGTATGCCAGGGGCTAGCTCCTATAATTCACCCCTCCACTTT. Its protein product is CSASMPGASSYNSPLHF.

This chain uses TRBV18 with TRBJ2-4, with TRBD1 matching over 12 bases. V was pared by 2 bases and J by 3 bases, with 8 bases of the junction left unmatched. From germline, CDR1 is KGHSH and CDR2 LQKENI. The CDR3 runs 18 residues. This chain's CDR3 is CASSPVGTGGIGKNIQYF. CDR3 sequence (DNA): TGTGCCAGCTCACCAGTAGGGACAGGGGGCATTGGCAAAAACATTCAGTACTTC.

This clone came up a few times. This chain joins TRBV3-1 (or the pseudogene TRBV3-2) and TRBJ1-6; 7 bases align to TRBD1. The J segment lost 11 bases and the V segment lost 4 bases, leaving 5 bases of the junction unmatched. Germline CDR1 and CDR2: LGHDT and YNNKEL (reference sequence). This CDR3 has 13 amino acids. The CDR3 sequence: CASSPRQGTPLHF. Written as DNA, the CDR3 is TGTGCCAGCAGCCCCAGACAGGGTACACCCCTCCACTTT.

The chain links TRBV12-3 or TRBV12-4 to TRBJ2-3; D is unclear. Trimming removed 7 bases at V and 2 bases at J, with 10 bases between. The CDR3 has 13 residues. CDR3 protein: CASTPDHTDTQYF. The CDR3 nucleotides are TGTGCCAGCACCCCGGACCACACAGATACGCAGTATTTT.